Each of the 9 T cell receptor beta chains below was sequenced from the same sample in a study of blood T cells in healthy people across ages. Using a J-beta primer mix together with a sample-barcoded 5' primer, a second PCR was run for roughly 6 to 11 cycles. TCRdb itself ran the 5' RACE reads through MiXCR, one entry per CDR3 protein. Of over 500,000 distinct CDR3 sequences in the sample, approximately 26% are singletons; the top ten hold approximately 3.5%. These same records also appear under a second study, on T cells of mothers and their children.

Sample: blood. Every receptor here comes from a boy between 2 and 15 years old in good health.

Here the CDR3 reads CASSLSGRGLTGELFF. CDR3 nucleotide sequence: TGTGCCAGCAGTCTCAGCGGGAGGGGCCTTACCGGGGAGCTGTTTTTT. This rearrangement joins TRBV27 to TRBJ2-2; 10 bases line up with TRBD2. V lost 5 bases and J lost 5; bases outside the gene matches: 8. The CDR3 has 16 amino acids. CDR1 MNHEY and CDR2 SMNVEV come from the germline V gene (reference sequence).

V and J are TRBV11-2 and TRBJ2-5, with 12 bases lining up with TRBD2. The V and J ends lost 5 bases and 11 bases, in that order; junction bases with no gene match: 12. There are 15 residues in the CDR3. CDR1 is SGHAT and CDR2 is FQNNGV in the germline V gene. CDR3 amino acids: CASSQTSGSLGEQYF. The CDR3 DNA reads as TGTGCCAGCAGCCAGACTAGCGGGAGTTTGGGGGAGCAGTACTTC.

This rearrangement joins TRBV6-2 or TRBV6-3 to TRBJ2-5, with D unresolved. This CDR3 is built from 14 residues. In germline, CDR1 is MNHEY, CDR2 SVGEGT. Trimming removed 2 bases from V and 1 base from J, with 8 bases in between. This CDR3 is CASSYGPRQETQYF. The CDR3 region has the DNA TGTGCCAGCAGTTACGGACCGCGCCAAGAGACCCAGTACTTC.

V is TRBV30 and J is TRBJ2-4; D uncertain. This CDR3 spans 13 amino acids. Germline V gene data show CDR1 as GTSNPN and CDR2 as SVGIG (reference sequence). Trimming shortened V by 1 base and J by 0 bases, and 4 bases separated the two germline ends. CDR3 protein: CAWSAGAKNIQYF. As DNA, the CDR3 is TGTGCCTGGAGTGCCGGAGCCAAAAACATTCAGTACTTC. Full variable domain (remainder filled in from reference TRBV30 and TRBJ2-4): SQTIHQWPATLVQPVGSPLSLECTVEGTSNPNLYWYRQAAGRGLQLLFYSVGIGQISSEVPQNLSASRPQDRQFILSSKKLLLSDSGFYLCAWSAGAKNIQYFGAGTRLSVL.

The gene calls are TRBV9 and TRBJ1-1; D gene ambiguous. The CDR3 contains 14 residues. Trimming removed 0 bases at V and 1 base at J, with 7 bases between. CDR1 SGDLS and CDR2 YYNGEE come from the germline V gene. CDR3 in amino acids: CASSVEVGNTEAFF. For the CDR3, the DNA is TGTGCCAGCAGCGTAGAGGTGGGGAACACTGAAGCTTTCTTT. Drawing the rest from reference TRBV9 and TRBJ1-1, the complete variable domain is DSGVTQTPKHLITATGQRVTLRCSPRSGDLSVYWYQQSLDQGLQFLIQYYNGEERAKGNILERFSAQQFPDLHSELNLSSLELGDSALYFCASSVEVGNTEAFFGQGTRLTVV.

V and J are TRBV18 and TRBJ2-5; no definite D call. The closer fit of TRBJ2-7 to the DNA end suggests the J call may be wrong. Germline loops: CDR1 KGHSH, CDR2 LQKENI. The CDR3 contains 13 residues. The CDR3 sequence is CASSPTRTYEQYF. The CDR3 coding sequence is TGTGCCAGCTCACCTACACGTACCTACGAGCAGTACTTC.

Only a few counts were recorded for this clonotype. V usage is TRBV19 and J usage is TRBJ2-5, with 12 bases matching TRBD2. Germline lookup yields CDR1 LNHDA and CDR2 SQIVND (reference sequence). The CDR3 is made up of 16 amino acids. J was trimmed by 4 bases and V by 4 bases; bases with no gene match: 7. CDR3 nucleotides: TGTGCCAGTAGTACCTCCGGGACTAGCGGGTCAGAGACCCAGTACTTC. Translating it yields CASSTSGTSGSETQYF.

The chain joins TRBV25-1 to TRBJ1-4; 8 bases are a match to TRBD1. Trimming removed 0 bases from V and 3 bases from J; junction bases left unmatched: 9. CDR1 and CDR2 from the germline V gene are MGHDK and SYGVNS. The CDR3 runs 18 residues. CDR3 loop: CASSEYHLGQGPNEKLFF. CDR3 DNA sequence: TGTGCCAGCAGTGAATATCATCTTGGACAGGGACCTAATGAAAAACTGTTTTTT. Full variable domain (outside the CDR3, taken from reference TRBV25-1 and TRBJ1-4): EADIYQTPRYLVIGTGKKITLECSQTMGHDKMYWYQQDPGMELHLIHYSYGVNSTEKGDLSSESTVSRIRTEHFPLTLESARPSHTSQYLCASSEYHLGQGPNEKLFFGSGTQLSVL.

This clonotype has only a few counts. The chain is built from TRBV20-1 and TRBJ1-2; D is unclear. Per germline, CDR1 DFQATT and CDR2 SNEGSKA (reference sequence). This CDR3 comprises 16 residues. Trimming cost V 0 bases and J 8 bases, with 22 bases left between them. CDR3 loop: CSARDLRDHFSSGYTF. CDR3 coding DNA: TGCAGTGCTAGAGATCTCCGCGATCACTTTTCATCGGGCTACACCTTC.